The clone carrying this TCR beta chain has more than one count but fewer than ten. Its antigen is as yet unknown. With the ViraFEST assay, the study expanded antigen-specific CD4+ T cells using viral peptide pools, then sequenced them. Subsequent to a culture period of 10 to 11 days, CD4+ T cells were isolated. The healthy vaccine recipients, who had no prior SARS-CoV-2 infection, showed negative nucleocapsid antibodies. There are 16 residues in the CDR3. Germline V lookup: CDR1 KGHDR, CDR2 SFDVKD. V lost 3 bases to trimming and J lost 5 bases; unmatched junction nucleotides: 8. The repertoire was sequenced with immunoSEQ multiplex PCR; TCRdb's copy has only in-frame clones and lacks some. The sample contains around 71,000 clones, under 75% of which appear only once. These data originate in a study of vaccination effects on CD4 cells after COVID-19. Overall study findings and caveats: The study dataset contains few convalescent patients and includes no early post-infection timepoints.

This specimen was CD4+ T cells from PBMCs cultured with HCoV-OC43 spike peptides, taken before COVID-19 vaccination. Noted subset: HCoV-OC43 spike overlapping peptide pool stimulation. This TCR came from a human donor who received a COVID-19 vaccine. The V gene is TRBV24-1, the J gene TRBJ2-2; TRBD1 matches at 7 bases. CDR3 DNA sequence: TGTGCCACCAGTGATACCACAGGGGCCAAAACCGGGGAGCTGTTTTTT. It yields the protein CATSDTTGAKTGELFF.